The present entry profiles one T cell receptor (beta chain) with its context. The record originates from a study of blood T cell repertoires in COVID-19. As for the study in general: Sites in the United States, Italy and Spain provided acute and convalescent COVID-19 samples. Sources were T cells, B-cell-depleted T cells, or PBMCs; the material itself was cDNA or gDNA.

Per the authors' pipeline: For nucleated cells, counts were estimated from reference gene primer amplification. Assay: immunoSEQ multiplex PCR; the TCRdb copy retains only in-frame clones and omits some. V, J and clone size derive from that table, while D and trimming were established from the DNA sequence. The sample contains approximately 140,000 clones, roughly 82% of which appear only once. After removal of 5 bases from V and 9 bases from J, the junction contained 8 bases not matched to a gene. The CDR3 covers 15 residues. CDR1 MDHEN and CDR2 SYDVKM come from the germline V gene. The material sequenced was peripheral blood. The sequence was collected from a man aged 70 or older with acute or convalescent COVID-19. The V and J genes are TRBV28 and TRBJ1-4; TRBD1 matches at 11 bases. The CDR3 DNA is TGTGCCAGCAGTCCCGGGACAGGGGGTGTGAAAAAACTGTTTTTT. This sequence encodes CASSPGTGGVKKLFF.